Listed here is a single T cell receptor (beta chain). In TCRdb, the 5' RACE reads were re-called with MiXCR into one record per CDR3 protein. The sample consists of about 320,000 distinct CDR3 sequences, roughly 12% of them appearing once. The data are from a study of CD8 T cells in ankylosing spondylitis. CDR3 length equals 16 residues. The V gene end was trimmed by 4 bases and the J gene end by 6 bases; junction bases not matched to a gene: 10. Germline V CDR1 and CDR2: ENHRY, SYGVKD. The clonotype comes from a female donor with ankylosing spondylitis or in good health (not recorded which). V gene TRBV10-3 combines with J gene TRBJ2-3; the match to TRBD2 covers 10 bases. Sequencing used blood, either unsorted or a sorted T cell fraction (not recorded which). The CDR3 protein is CAISAGTSVLGDTQYF. The CDR3, as DNA: TGTGCCATCAGTGCCGGGACTAGCGTTCTAGGGGATACGCAGTATTTT.